Listed below are T cell receptor beta chains from one sample, sequenced in a study of blood T cell repertoires in COVID-19. Libraries were prepared by immunoSEQ multiplex PCR; TCRdb keeps only in-frame clonotypes and omits some of them. The table shows 120,000 to 150,000 clones, with around 80% occurring only once. Sequencing was done on a sample of peripheral blood. The receptors here all came from a man in his forties or fifties with acute or convalescent COVID-19. Both conserved end residues are part of each CDR3.

TRBV9	TRBJ2-5	CASSLDRFETQYF
TRBV6-6	TRBJ1-4	CASSPGVAEKLFF
TRBV6-5	TRBJ1-4	CASSLTSTNEKLFF
TRBV4-1	TRBJ2-3	CASSLRTDSTDTQYF
TRBV24-1	TRBJ1-2	CATSAPTGENYGYTF
TRBV5-1	TRBJ2-3	CASSLVPGAPETDTQYF
TRBV19	TRBJ2-5	CASSIGLQETQYF
TRBV4-1	TRBJ2-2	CASSQPGQDTGELFF
TRBV18	TRBJ2-1	CASSPLGQGRYNEQFF
TRBV18	TRBJ1-1	CASSPGPGGSTEAFF
TRBV5-5	TRBJ1-5	CASSPGTGISNQPQHF